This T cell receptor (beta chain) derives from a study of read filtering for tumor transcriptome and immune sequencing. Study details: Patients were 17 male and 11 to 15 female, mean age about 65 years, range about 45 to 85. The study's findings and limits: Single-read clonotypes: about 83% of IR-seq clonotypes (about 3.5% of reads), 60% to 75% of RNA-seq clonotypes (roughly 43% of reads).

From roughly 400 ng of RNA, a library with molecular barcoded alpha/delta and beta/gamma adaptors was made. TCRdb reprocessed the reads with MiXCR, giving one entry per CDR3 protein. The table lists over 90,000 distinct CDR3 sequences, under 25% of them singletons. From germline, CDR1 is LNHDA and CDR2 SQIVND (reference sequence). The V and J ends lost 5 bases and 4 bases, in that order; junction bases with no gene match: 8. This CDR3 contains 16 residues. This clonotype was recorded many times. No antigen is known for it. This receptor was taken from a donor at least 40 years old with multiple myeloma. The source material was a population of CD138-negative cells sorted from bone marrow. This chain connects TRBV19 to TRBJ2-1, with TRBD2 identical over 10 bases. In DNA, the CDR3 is TGTGCCAGTAGTTCCGGGAGAGCGGGGGGGTACAATGAGCAGTTCTTC. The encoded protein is CASSSGRAGGYNEQFF.